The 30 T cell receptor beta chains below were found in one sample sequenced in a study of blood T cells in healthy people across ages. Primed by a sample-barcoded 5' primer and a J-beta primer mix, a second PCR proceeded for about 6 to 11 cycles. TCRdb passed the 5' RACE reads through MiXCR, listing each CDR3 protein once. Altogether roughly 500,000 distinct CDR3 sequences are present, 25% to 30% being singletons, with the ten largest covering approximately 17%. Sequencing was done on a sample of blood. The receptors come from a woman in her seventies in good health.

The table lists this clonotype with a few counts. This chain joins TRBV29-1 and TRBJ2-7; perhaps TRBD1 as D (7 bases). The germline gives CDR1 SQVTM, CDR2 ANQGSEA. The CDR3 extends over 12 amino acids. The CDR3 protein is CSIQGGSYEQYF. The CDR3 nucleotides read TGCAGTATTCAGGGGGGCTCCTACGAGCAGTACTTC.

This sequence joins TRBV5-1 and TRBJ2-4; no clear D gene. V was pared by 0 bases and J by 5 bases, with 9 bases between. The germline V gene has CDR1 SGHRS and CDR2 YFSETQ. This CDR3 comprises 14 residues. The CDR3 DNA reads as TGCGCCAGCAGCTTGGGGTCGGGCCAAAACATTCAGTACTTC. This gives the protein CASSLGSGQNIQYF.

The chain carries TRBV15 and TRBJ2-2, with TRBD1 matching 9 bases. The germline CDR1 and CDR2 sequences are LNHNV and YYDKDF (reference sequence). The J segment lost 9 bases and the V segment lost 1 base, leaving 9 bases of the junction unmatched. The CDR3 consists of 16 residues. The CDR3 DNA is TGTGCCACCAGCAGAGCCTCCGGGACAGGGACCCGGGAGCTGTTTTTT. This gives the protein CATSRASGTGTRELFF.

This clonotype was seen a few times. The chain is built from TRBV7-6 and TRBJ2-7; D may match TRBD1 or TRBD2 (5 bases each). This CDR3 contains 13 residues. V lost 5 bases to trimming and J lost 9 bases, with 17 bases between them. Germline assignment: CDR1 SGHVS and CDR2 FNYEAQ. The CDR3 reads CASSPRRGAVQYF. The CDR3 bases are TGTGCCAGCAGCCCTCGAAGGGGAGCTGTGCAGTACTTC.

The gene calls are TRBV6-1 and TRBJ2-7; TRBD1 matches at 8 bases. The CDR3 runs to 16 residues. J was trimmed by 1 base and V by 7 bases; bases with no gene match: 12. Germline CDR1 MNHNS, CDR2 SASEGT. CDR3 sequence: CASTFNRDRSSYEQYF. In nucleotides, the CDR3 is TGTGCCAGCACCTTCAACCGGGACAGGAGTTCCTACGAGCAGTACTTC.

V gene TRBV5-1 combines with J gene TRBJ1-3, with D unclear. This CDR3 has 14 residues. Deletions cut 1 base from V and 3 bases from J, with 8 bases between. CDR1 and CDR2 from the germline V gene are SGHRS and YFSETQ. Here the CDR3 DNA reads TGCGCCAGCAGCTTGAGCACAGTTGGAAACACCATATATTTT. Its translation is CASSLSTVGNTIYF.

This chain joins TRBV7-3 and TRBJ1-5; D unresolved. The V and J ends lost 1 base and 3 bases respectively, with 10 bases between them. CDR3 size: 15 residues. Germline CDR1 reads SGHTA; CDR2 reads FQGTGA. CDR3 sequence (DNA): TGTGCCAGCAGCTTAAGCGCCGGTCCCAATCAGCCCCAGCATTTT. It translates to CASSLSAGPNQPQHF.

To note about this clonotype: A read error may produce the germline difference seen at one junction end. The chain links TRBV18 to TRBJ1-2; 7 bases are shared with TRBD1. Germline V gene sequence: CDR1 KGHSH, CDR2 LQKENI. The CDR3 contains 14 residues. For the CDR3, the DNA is TGTGCCAGCTCAGACAGGGTTGGTGACTATGGCTGCACCTTC. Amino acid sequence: CASSDRVGDYGCTF.

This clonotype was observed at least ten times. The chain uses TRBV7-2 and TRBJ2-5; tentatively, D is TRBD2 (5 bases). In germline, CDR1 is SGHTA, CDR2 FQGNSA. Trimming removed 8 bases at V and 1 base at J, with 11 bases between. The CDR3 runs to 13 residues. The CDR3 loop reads CASPAGPQETQYF. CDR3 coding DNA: TGTGCCAGCCCTGCGGGCCCCCAAGAGACCCAGTACTTC.

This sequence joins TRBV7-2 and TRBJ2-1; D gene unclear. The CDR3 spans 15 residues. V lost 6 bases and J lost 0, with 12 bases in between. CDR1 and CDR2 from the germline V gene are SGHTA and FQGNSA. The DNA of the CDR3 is TGTGCCAGCAGTATAGGGCTCCGCTCCTACAATGAGCAGTTCTTC. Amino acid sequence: CASSIGLRSYNEQFF.

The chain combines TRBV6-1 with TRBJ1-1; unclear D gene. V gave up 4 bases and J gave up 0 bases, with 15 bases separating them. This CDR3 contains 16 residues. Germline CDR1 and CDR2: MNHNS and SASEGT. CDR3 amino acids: CASSARGGQLNTEAFF. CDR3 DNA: TGTGCCAGCAGTGCCCGCGGCGGGCAGCTGAACACTGAAGCTTTCTTT.

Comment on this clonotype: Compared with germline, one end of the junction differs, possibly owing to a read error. CDR3 nucleotides: TGTGCCAGCAGCCTGGACTTATTAACAGGGGGCACCGCGGCCAGAAACATTCAGTACTTC. Its protein product is CASSLDLLTGGTAARNIQYF. The chain links TRBV5-5 to TRBJ2-4; 9 positions agree with TRBD1. The CDR3 sequence is 20 residues long. Germline assignment: CDR1 SGHKS and CDR2 YYEKEE (reference sequence).

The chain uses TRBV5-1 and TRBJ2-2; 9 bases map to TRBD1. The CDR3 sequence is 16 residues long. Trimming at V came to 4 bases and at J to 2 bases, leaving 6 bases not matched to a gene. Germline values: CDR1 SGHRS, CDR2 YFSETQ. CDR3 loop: CASSGPGQGNTGELFF. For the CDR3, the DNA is TGCGCCAGCAGCGGTCCGGGACAGGGAAACACCGGGGAGCTGTTTTTT.

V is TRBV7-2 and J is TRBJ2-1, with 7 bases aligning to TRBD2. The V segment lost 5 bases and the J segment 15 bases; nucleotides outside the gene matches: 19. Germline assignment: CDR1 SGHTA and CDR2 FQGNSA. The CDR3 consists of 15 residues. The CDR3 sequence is CASSPGGGAGDTPFF. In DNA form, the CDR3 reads TGTGCCAGCAGCCCCGGAGGAGGCGCGGGGGATACTCCGTTCTTC.

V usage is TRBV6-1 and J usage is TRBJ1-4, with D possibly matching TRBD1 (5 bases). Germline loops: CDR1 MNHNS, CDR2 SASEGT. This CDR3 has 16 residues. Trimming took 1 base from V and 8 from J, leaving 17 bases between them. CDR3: CASSEDTWAGHEKLFF. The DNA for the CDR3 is TGTGCCAGCAGTGAAGATACTTGGGCAGGGCACGAAAAACTGTTTTTT.

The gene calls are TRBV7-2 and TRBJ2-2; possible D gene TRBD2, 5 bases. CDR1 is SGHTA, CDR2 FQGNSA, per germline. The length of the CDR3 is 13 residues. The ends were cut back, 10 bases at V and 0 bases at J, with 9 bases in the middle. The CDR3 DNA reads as TGTGCCACCCGACTATCGAACACCGGGGAGCTGTTTTTT. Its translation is CATRLSNTGELFF. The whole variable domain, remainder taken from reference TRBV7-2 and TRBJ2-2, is GAGVSQSPSNKVTEKGKDVELRCDPISGHTALYWYRQSLGQGLEFLIYFQGNSAPDKSGLPSDRFSAERTGGSVSTLTIQRTQQEDSAVYLCATRLSNTGELFFGEGSRLTVL.

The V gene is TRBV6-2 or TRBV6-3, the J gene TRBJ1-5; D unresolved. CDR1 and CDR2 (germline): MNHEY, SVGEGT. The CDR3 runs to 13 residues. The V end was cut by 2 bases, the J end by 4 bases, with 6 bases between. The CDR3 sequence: CASSYTENQPQHF. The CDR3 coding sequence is TGTGCCAGCAGTTACACAGAAAATCAGCCCCAGCATTTT.

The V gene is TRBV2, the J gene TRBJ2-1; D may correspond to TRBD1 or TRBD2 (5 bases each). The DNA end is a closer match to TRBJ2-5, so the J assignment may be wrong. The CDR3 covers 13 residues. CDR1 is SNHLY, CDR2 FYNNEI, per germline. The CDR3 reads CAIFRESRETQYF. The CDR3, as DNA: TGTGCCATCTTCAGGGAGAGTCGGGAGACCCAGTACTTC.

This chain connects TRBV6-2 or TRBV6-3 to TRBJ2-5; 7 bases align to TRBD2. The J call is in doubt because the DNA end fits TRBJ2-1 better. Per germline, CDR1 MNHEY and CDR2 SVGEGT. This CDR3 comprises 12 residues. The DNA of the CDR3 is TGTGCCAGCAGTTACCGGGAGGATGAGCAGTTCTTC. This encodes CASSYREDEQFF.

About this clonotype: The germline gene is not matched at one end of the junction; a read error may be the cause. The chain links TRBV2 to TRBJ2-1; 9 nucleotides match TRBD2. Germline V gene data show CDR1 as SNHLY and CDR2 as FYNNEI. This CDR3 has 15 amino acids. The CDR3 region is CASSRAGGLNNEQLF. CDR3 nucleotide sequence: TGTGCCAGCAGCCGAGCGGGGGGACTAAACAATGAGCAGCTCTTC.

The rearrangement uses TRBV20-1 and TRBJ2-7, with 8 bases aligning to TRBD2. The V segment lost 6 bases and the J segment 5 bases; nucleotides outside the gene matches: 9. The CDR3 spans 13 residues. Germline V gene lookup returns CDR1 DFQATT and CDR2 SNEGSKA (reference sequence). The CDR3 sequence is CSAQDSGVDEQYF. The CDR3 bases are TGCAGTGCCCAGGATAGCGGGGTCGACGAGCAGTACTTC.

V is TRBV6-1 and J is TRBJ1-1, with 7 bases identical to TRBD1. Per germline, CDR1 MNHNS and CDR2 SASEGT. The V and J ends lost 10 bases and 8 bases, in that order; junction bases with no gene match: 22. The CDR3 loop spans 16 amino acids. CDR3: CATRGPFDRANQEAFF. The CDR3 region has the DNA TGTGCCACCCGGGGTCCCTTCGACAGGGCAAATCAAGAAGCTTTCTTT.

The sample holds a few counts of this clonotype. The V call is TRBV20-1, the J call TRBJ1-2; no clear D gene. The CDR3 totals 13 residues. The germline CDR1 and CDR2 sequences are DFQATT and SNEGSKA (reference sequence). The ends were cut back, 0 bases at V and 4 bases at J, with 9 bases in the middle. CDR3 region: CSARDLKPYGYTF. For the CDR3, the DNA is TGCAGTGCTAGAGATCTAAAGCCCTATGGCTACACCTTC.

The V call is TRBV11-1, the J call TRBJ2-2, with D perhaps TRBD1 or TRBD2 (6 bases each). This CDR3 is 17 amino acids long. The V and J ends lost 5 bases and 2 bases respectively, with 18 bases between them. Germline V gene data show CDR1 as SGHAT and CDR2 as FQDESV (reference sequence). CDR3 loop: CASSPEVGGGNTGELFF. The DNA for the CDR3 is TGTGCCAGCAGCCCAGAGGTGGGGGGCGGTAACACCGGGGAGCTGTTTTTT.

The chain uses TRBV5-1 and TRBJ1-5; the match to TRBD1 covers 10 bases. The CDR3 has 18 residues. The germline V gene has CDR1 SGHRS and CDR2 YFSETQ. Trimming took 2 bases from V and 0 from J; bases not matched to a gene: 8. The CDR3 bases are TGCGCCAGCAGCTTACCGGGACAGGGGTCATCTAGCAATCAGCCCCAGCATTTT. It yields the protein CASSLPGQGSSSNQPQHF.

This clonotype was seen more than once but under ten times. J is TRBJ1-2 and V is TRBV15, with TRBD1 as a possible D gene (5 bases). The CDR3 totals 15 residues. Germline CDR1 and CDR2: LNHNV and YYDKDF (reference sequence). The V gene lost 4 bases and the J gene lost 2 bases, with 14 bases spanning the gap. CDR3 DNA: TGTGCCACCAGCACCTGGGGCGGCCCAAACTATGGCTACACCTTC. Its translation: CATSTWGGPNYGYTF. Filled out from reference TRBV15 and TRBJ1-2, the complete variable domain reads DAMVIQNPRYQVTQFGKPVTLSCSQTLNHNVMYWYQQKSSQAPKLLFHYYDKDFNNEADTPDNFQSRRPNTSFCFLDIRSPGLGDTAMYLCATSTWGGPNYGYTFGSGTRLTVV.

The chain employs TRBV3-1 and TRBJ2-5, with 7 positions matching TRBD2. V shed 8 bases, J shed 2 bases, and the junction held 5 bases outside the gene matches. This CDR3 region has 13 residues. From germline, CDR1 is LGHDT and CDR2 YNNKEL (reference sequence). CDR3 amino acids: CASRRGEQETQYF. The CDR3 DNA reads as TGTGCCAGCCGCCGGGGGGAACAAGAGACCCAGTACTTC.

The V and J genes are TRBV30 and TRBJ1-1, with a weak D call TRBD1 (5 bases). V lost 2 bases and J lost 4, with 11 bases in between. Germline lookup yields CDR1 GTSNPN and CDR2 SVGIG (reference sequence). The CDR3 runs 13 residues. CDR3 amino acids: CAWSQGRITEAFF. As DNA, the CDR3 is TGTGCCTGGAGTCAGGGAAGGATCACTGAAGCTTTCTTT.

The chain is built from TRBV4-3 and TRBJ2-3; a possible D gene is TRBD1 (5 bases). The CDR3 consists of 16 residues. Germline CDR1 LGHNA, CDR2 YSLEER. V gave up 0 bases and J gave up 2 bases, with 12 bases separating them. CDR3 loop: CASSQDAQAHTDTQYF. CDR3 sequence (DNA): TGCGCCAGCAGCCAAGACGCACAGGCTCACACAGATACGCAGTATTTT.

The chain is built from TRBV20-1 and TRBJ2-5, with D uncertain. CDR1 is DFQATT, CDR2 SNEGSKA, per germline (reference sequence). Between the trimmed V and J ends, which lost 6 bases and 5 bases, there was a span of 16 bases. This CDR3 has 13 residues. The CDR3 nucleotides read TGCAGTGCACGACATCTGAAGGAGGAGACCCAGTACTTC. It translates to CSARHLKEETQYF.